This T cell receptor (beta chain) was captured in a study of blood T cell repertoires in COVID-19. In its sample, this clone was seen once. Trimming took off 6 bases at V and 0 bases at J, with 12 bases between the two ends. The CDR3 sequence is 15 residues long. Germline lookup yields CDR1 SGHTA and CDR2 FQGNSA. Here immunoSEQ multiplex PCR was the method, and the copy in TCRdb shows in-frame clones only, minus some. The sample lists about 94,000 clones; approximately 84% were seen once. Sequences were obtained from peripheral blood. The chain has TRBV7-2 and TRBJ1-5, with D perhaps TRBD1 (6 bases). This receptor was taken from a man in his sixties with acute or convalescent COVID-19. The CDR3 bases are TGTGCCAGCAGACCACAGGGTTATAGCAATCAGCCCCAGCATTTT. Translated: CASRPQGYSNQPQHF.